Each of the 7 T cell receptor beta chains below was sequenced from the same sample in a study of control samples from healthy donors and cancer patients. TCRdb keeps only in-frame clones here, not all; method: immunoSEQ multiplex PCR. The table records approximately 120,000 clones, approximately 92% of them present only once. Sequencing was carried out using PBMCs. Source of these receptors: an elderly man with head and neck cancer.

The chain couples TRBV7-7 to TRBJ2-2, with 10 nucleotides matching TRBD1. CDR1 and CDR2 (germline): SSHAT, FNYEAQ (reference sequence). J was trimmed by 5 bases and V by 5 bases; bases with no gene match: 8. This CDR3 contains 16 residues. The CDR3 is CASSPWTGGRTGELFF. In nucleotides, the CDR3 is TGTGCCAGCAGCCCGTGGACAGGGGGACGTACCGGGGAGCTGTTTTTT.

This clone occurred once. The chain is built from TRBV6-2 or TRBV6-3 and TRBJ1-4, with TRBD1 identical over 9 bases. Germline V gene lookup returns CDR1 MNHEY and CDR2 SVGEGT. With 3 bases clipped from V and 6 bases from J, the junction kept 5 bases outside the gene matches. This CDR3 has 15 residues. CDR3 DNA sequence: TGTGCCAGCAGTTATGGGGGACAGGGTTATGAAAAACTGTTTTTT. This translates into CASSYGGQGYEKLFF.

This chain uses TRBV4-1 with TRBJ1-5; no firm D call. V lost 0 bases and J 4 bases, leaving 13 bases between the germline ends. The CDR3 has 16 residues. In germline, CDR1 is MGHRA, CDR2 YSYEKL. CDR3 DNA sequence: TGCGCCAGCAGCCAAGATCCGGCGGTGGGGAATCAGCCCCAGCATTTT. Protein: CASSQDPAVGNQPQHF.

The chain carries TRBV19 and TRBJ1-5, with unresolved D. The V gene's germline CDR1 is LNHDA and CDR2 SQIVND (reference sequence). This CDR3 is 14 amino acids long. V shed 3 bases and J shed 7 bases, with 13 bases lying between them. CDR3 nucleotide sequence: TGTGCCAGTAGTATGACGTCCGGGAACCAGCCCCAGCATTTT. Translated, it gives CASSMTSGNQPQHF.

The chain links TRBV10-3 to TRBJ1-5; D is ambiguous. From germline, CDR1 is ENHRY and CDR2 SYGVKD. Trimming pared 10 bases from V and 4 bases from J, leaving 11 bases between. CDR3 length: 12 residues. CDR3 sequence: CATGPQNQPQHF. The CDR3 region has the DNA TGTGCCACCGGTCCGCAAAATCAGCCCCAGCATTTT.

The CDR3, as DNA: TGCAGTGTTTCCACAGATACGCAGTATTTT. It is translated as CSVSTDTQYF. This chain links TRBV20-1 with TRBJ2-3, with D unresolved. The V end lost 7 bases, the J end lost 2 bases, and 4 bases lay between the germline ends. CDR3 length equals 10 residues. CDR1 and CDR2 from the germline V gene are DFQATT and SNEGSKA (reference sequence).

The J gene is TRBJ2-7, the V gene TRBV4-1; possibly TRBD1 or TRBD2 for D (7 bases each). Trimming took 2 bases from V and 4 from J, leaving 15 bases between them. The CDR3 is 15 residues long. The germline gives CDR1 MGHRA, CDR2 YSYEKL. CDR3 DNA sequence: TGCGCCAGCAGCCAACGAGACAGGGAGGGTTACGAGCAGTACTTC. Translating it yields CASSQRDREGYEQYF.